A selection of T cell receptor beta chains follows, all from one sample in a study of T cell responses to AZD1222 COVID-19 vaccine. This table comes from immunoSEQ multiplex PCR, and its TCRdb copy is limited to in-frame clones, with some not included. The table includes 25,000 or so clones, over 75% detected once. Sample: peripheral blood, taken 28 days after the second AZD1222 dose. All receptors derive from an adult who received the AZD1222 COVID-19 vaccine. CDR3s leave out the opening cysteine and the closing phenylalanine or tryptophan. Some rows mark clone size as missing; the rest say once, few, many or name a class of expanded clone.

J: TRBJ2-1; V: TRBV5-1; size: few; CDR3: ASRGLAGGPHEQF
J: TRBJ1-1; V: TRBV6-5; size: .; CDR3: ASSPRWGMNTEAF
J: TRBJ2-3; V: TRBV9; size: once; CDR3: ASSVGTSSADTQY
J: TRBJ2-6; V: TRBV27; size: .; CDR3: ASSGLAGGPGANVLT
J: TRBJ1-3; V: TRBV2; size: .; CDR3: ASSGMFSGNTIY
J: TRBJ1-6; V: TRBV14; size: .; CDR3: ASSQEVYDSPLH
J: TRBJ2-7; V: TRBV6-5; size: .; CDR3: ASSAGLAGGSWQY
J: TRBJ2-1; V: TRBV19; size: .; CDR3: ASSRSGGRLGYNEQF
J: TRBJ1-1; V: TRBV30; size: .; CDR3: AWSARATEAF
J: TRBJ1-1; V: TRBV19; size: few; CDR3: ATHSGGGNTEAF
J: TRBJ1-2; V: TRBV12-3/TRBV12-4; size: .; CDR3: ASSPSGGYGYT
J: TRBJ2-7; V: TRBV6-4; size: .; CDR3: ASPDISYEQY
J: TRBJ1-5; V: TRBV20-1; size: .; CDR3: SASKFRAAYQPQH
J: TRBJ2-2; V: TRBV7-3; size: .; CDR3: ASSSGSGVAGELF
J: TRBJ2-7; V: TRBV5-4; size: .; CDR3: ASSLWSYSPYEQY
J: TRBJ2-7; V: TRBV5-1; size: .; CDR3: ASSPQTSGYEQY
J: TRBJ1-2; V: TRBV29-1; size: .; CDR3: SVDRRSSRVNGYT
J: TRBJ1-2; V: TRBV6-1; size: .; CDR3: ASSESGTYGYT
J: TRBJ2-6; V: TRBV11-1; size: .; CDR3: ASRPTASGANVLT
J: TRBJ1-1; V: TRBV7-8; size: .; CDR3: ASSLGQGWDTEAF
J: TRBJ2-7; V: TRBV5-1; size: .; CDR3: ASSATTSGTGDEQY
J: TRBJ2-1; V: TRBV20-1; size: .; CDR3: SASNWAEQF
J: TRBJ2-4; V: TRBV28; size: .; CDR3: ASSPDRFLAKNIQY
J: TRBJ2-5; V: TRBV12-5; size: .; CDR3: ASGIQLAGGLGTQY
J: TRBJ2-1; V: TRBV10-3; size: once; CDR3: AIRGTRDNEQF
J: TRBJ2-7; V: TRBV4-2; size: .; CDR3: ASSQGTSGASEQY
J: TRBJ1-6; V: TRBV7-9; size: .; CDR3: ASSLAGRDSPLH
J: TRBJ1-4; V: TRBV19; size: .; CDR3: ASSIEVTDEKLF
J: TRBJ2-3; V: TRBV4-3; size: .; CDR3: ASSQYLRTGGAEDTQY